The 21 T cell receptor beta chains below were found in one sample sequenced in a study of immune evolution from preneoplasia to lung adenocarcinoma. The table came from immunoSEQ multiplex PCR; TCRdb's copy has only in-frame clones and leaves some out. The repertoire holds tens of thousands of clones, with less than 80% as singletons. Material for sequencing was FFPE invasive lung adenocarcinoma tissue. The source of these receptors is a person between 55 and 69 years old with invasive lung adenocarcinoma. Some clones in this sample may be carry-over from other donors' samples.

The chain is built from TRBV7-2 and TRBJ2-3; D may correspond to TRBD1 or TRBD2 (5 bases each). The V end was cut by 4 bases, the J end by 1 base, with 12 bases between. CDR1 is SGHTA and CDR2 is FQGNSA in the germline V gene. This CDR3 comprises 15 residues. The CDR3 protein is CASSYRDPRTDTQYF. Written as DNA, the CDR3 is TGTGCCAGCAGCTACCGGGACCCTCGCACAGATACGCAGTATTTT.

This chain uses TRBV28 with TRBJ2-3, with D maybe TRBD2 (5 bases). The length of the CDR3 is 14 residues. The V end lost 6 bases, the J end lost 4 bases, and 14 bases lay between the germline ends. CDR1 and CDR2 from the germline V gene are MDHEN and SYDVKM. The CDR3 bases are TGTGCCAGCAGGATGAGGGCTTTGGCAGATACGCAGTATTTT. Translated, it gives CASRMRALADTQYF.

The V call is TRBV30, the J call TRBJ2-1; D call uncertain. Trimming shortened V by 1 base and J by 1 base, and 14 bases separated the two germline ends. Germline-derived CDR1 and CDR2 are GTSNPN and SVGIG (reference sequence). The CDR3 is 16 amino acids. The CDR3 protein is CAWSEFRGISYNEQFF. The CDR3 nucleotides are TGTGCCTGGAGTGAATTCCGCGGAATTTCCTACAATGAGCAGTTCTTC.

The chain joins TRBV7-9 to TRBJ1-4; 7 nucleotides match TRBD1. The CDR3 length is 15 residues. With 10 bases clipped from V and 3 bases from J, the junction kept 11 bases outside the gene matches. Germline lookup yields CDR1 SEHNR and CDR2 FQNEAQ (reference sequence). CDR3 DNA sequence: TGTGCCACCACCCACAAGGGACAGCCTAATGAAAAACTGTTTTTT. Its translation: CATTHKGQPNEKLFF.

The V gene is TRBV21-1, the J gene TRBJ2-3. TRBV21-1 is described as a pseudogene. The CDR3 has 12 residues. CDR3 protein: CASSPRGVAQYF. The CDR3 bases are TGTGCCAGCAGCCCGCGAGGGGTGGCGCAGTATTTT.

The chain employs TRBV5-1 and TRBJ2-3, with TRBD2 identical over 10 bases. The length of the CDR3 is 15 residues. In germline, CDR1 is SGHRS, CDR2 YFSETQ. V lost 4 bases to trimming and J lost 1 base; unmatched junction nucleotides: 3. CDR3: CASSPGTSGTDTQYF. CDR3 in DNA: TGCGCCAGCAGCCCGGGGACTAGCGGCACAGATACGCAGTATTTT.

The rearrangement joins TRBV28 to TRBJ2-7; 11 bases match TRBD2. V lost 6 bases to trimming and J lost 1 base; unmatched junction nucleotides: 5. Germline loops: CDR1 MDHEN, CDR2 SYDVKM. The CDR3 has 15 amino acids. The CDR3 protein is CASRYSGRGSYEQYF. As DNA, the CDR3 is TGTGCCAGCAGATATAGCGGGAGGGGATCCTACGAGCAGTACTTC.

V and J are TRBV7-9 and TRBJ2-5, with D possibly being TRBD1 (7 bases). The germline V gene has CDR1 SEHNR and CDR2 FQNEAQ (reference sequence). CDR3 length: 13 residues. V was pared by 5 bases and J by 5 bases, with 12 bases between. CDR3 amino acids: CASSARGVETQYF. The CDR3 region has the DNA TGTGCCAGCAGCGCCAGGGGGGTGGAGACCCAGTACTTC.

This clone was counted only a few times. The rearrangement joins TRBV11-2 to TRBJ2-3; perhaps TRBD1 as D (6 bases). V lost 3 bases to trimming and J lost 1 base, with 11 bases between them. The CDR3 is 15 amino acids. In germline, CDR1 is SGHAT, CDR2 FQNNGV. Here the CDR3 reads CASSFTGMRTDTQYF. The CDR3, as DNA: TGTGCCAGCAGCTTTACAGGGATGCGCACAGATACGCAGTATTTT.

Points on this clone: The same CDR3 can be traced to other DNA sequences in this sample. This chain links TRBV11-2 with TRBJ2-1; 7 nucleotides line up with TRBD1. The germline V gene encodes CDR1 SGHAT and CDR2 FQNNGV. The V segment lost 0 bases and the J segment 3 bases; nucleotides outside the gene matches: 2. This CDR3 region has 15 residues. The CDR3 DNA reads as TGTGCCAGCAGCTTAGAAGGGACAGTCTACAATGAGCAGTTCTTC. This translates into CASSLEGTVYNEQFF.

The chain links TRBV28 to TRBJ2-5; no definite D call. V was pared by 3 bases and J by 5 bases, with 19 bases between. The CDR3 contains 16 residues. Germline CDR1 MDHEN, CDR2 SYDVKM. The CDR3 DNA reads TGTGCCAGCAGTTTCAACCCGAGAATTGGTCGGGAGACCCAGTACTTC. This encodes CASSFNPRIGRETQYF.

This chain joins TRBV4-2 and TRBJ2-1; perhaps TRBD2 as D (6 bases). Germline V gene data show CDR1 as LGHNA and CDR2 as YNFKEQ. The CDR3 length is 16 residues. Trimming removed 2 bases from V and 2 bases from J, with 13 bases in between. The CDR3 is CASSQRAGTTYNEQFF. CDR3 DNA: TGTGCCAGCAGCCAACGGGCGGGAACTACCTACAATGAGCAGTTCTTC.

This clone occurred once. The chain has TRBV2 and TRBJ2-1; no definite D call. V was shortened by 4 bases and J by 7 bases, with 11 bases between the two germline ends. The CDR3 contains 13 residues. Per the germline V gene, CDR1 is SNHLY and CDR2 is FYNNEI. CDR3 nucleotide sequence: TGTGCCAGCAGTGTCGAGGCAGTTAATGAGCAGTTCTTC. Its protein product is CASSVEAVNEQFF.

The chain's CDR3 is CASSREGSGSLEAFF. The CDR3 bases are TGTGCCAGCAGTCGGGAGGGCAGTGGGAGCCTTGAAGCTTTCTTT. The V call is TRBV27, the J call TRBJ1-1; D is uncertain. The germline V gene has CDR1 MNHEY and CDR2 SMNVEV (reference sequence). V lost 5 bases and J lost 7, with 20 bases in between. The CDR3 sequence is 15 residues long.

This clone was picked up one time. V and J are TRBV25-1 and TRBJ1-5, with TRBD1 matching 9 bases. J lost 7 bases, V lost 6 bases, and 7 bases had no gene match. Germline-derived CDR1 and CDR2 are MGHDK and SYGVNS. The CDR3 is 14 residues long. Written as DNA, the CDR3 is TGTGCCAGCAGCAGGACAGGGGTTCAACAGCCCCAGCATTTT. Encoded protein: CASSRTGVQQPQHF.

The V gene is TRBV9, the J gene TRBJ2-3, with 7 bases that match TRBD2. With V trimmed by 3 bases and J by 5 bases, 6 bases remained unmatched. The CDR3 totals 14 residues. The V gene's germline CDR1 is SGDLS and CDR2 YYNGEE. This CDR3 reads CASSERLARDTQYF. For the CDR3, the DNA is TGTGCCAGCAGCGAACGACTAGCCAGAGATACGCAGTATTTT.

This clone was counted a few times. V and J are TRBV19 and TRBJ2-7; 7 nucleotides match TRBD1. In germline, CDR1 is LNHDA, CDR2 SQIVND (reference sequence). The CDR3 runs to 13 residues. The V segment lost 5 bases and the J segment 7 bases; nucleotides outside the gene matches: 8. The CDR3 sequence is CASSAQGVGEQYF. CDR3 coding DNA: TGTGCCAGTAGTGCTCAGGGGGTGGGTGAGCAGTACTTC.

The CDR3 region is CASSVEGEGNQPQHF. DNA of the CDR3: TGTGCCAGCAGTGTCGAAGGGGAGGGCAATCAGCCCCAGCATTTT. J is TRBJ1-5 and V is TRBV25-1; D is perhaps TRBD1 (5 bases). V lost 4 bases, J lost 2 bases, and 12 bases lay in between. The germline V gene has CDR1 MGHDK and CDR2 SYGVNS. CDR3 length: 15 residues.

This chain connects TRBV5-6 to TRBJ2-4; D call uncertain. Germline lookup yields CDR1 SGHDT and CDR2 YYEEEE. Trimming took 4 bases from V and 5 from J, leaving 4 bases between them. The CDR3 loop spans 11 amino acids. Here the CDR3 DNA reads TGTGCCAGCAGCCTGGAAAACATTCAGTACTTC. Encoded protein: CASSLENIQYF.

The gene calls are TRBV5-4 and TRBJ2-7; 7 nucleotides agree with TRBD2. V trimming: 0 bases; J trimming: 3 bases; junction bases outside the gene matches: 3. Per the germline V gene, CDR1 is SGHNT and CDR2 is YYREEE (reference sequence). The CDR3 contains 14 residues. The CDR3 protein is CASSLGRGDYEQYF. The CDR3, as DNA: TGTGCCAGCAGCTTGGGTCGGGGGGACTACGAGCAGTACTTC.

The genes are TRBV5-1 and TRBJ2-2; D is possibly TRBD1 (6 bases). The germline V and J ends were trimmed by 5 bases and 1 base, with 21 bases remaining between them. This CDR3 comprises 18 residues. The V gene's germline CDR1 is SGHRS and CDR2 YFSETQ. CDR3 coding DNA: TGCGCCAGCAGTTATAATTACCCGGGACACAAGAACACCGGGGAGCTGTTTTTT. It specifies CASSYNYPGHKNTGELFF.